This TCR beta chain was retrieved from a study of OX40 agonist ivuxolimab in advanced cancers. The assay was immunoSEQ multiplex PCR, and TCRdb's table has in-frame clones only and misses some. The table includes about 100,000 clones, 80% to 95% detected once. CDR3 length equals 15 residues. The germline V gene encodes CDR1 KGHSH and CDR2 LQKENI. V dropped 3 bases and J dropped 5; count of bases not matched to a gene: 7. This clone is a singleton in its sample. Sequencing used CD4+ or CD8+ T cells sorted from blood, obtained in a trial of the OX40 agonist ivuxolimab. V and J are TRBV18 and TRBJ1-2; 9 nucleotides align to TRBD1. The clonotype comes from an adult with an advanced solid tumor such as melanoma, head and neck, liver or kidney cancer. CDR3 nucleotide sequence: TGTGCCAGCTCACCCGGGACAGGGATTTCTTATGGCTACACCTTC. It specifies CASSPGTGISYGYTF.